This T cell receptor (beta chain) appears in the sequencing data of a study of response to subunit inactivated influenza vaccine. TCRdb reprocessed the RT-PCR reads via MiXCR and lists one record per CDR3 protein. Here the sample spans about 540,000 distinct CDR3 sequences, around a quarter being singletons. V was clipped by 3 bases and J by 1 base, with 12 bases between them. The CDR3 covers 15 residues. The germline gives CDR1 KGHSH, CDR2 LQKENI. Another study also made use of these data, one on T cells expressing NK-cell markers. In that study: cDNA encoding TCR beta was synthesized via 5'RACE template switching incorporating UMIs. The eight sequenced donors comprised seven who were HCMV-seropositive and one who was seronegative.

The sample here was CD4+ T cells sorted from PBMCs, taken 11 to 12 days after vaccination. The V gene is TRBV18, the J gene TRBJ1-1; D call uncertain. The TCR originated in a middle-aged man who received an inactivated influenza vaccine. The CDR3 nucleotides read TGTGCCAGCTCACCTATCTCGTCAGCGAACACTGAAGCTTTCTTT. Protein: CASSPISSANTEAFF.